The rows below give T cell receptor beta chains drawn from one sample of a study of T cells in Graves' hyperthyroidism and ophthalmopathy. MiXCR, run by TCRdb on the multiplex PCR reads, gives a single entry per CDR3 protein. Of 600,000 to 900,000 distinct CDR3 sequences listed, less than 20% are singletons. Sequenced: blood. These receptors were taken from a young man with Graves' hyperthyroidism. Each CDR3 is given with its conserved first and last residue. A D gene is named only where the DNA matches it firmly. The size of a clone is reported for some rows only, either as once, few or many, or as a class for expanded clones.

J gene	D gene	clone size	CDR3 length	V gene	CDR3 protein	CDR3 DNA
TRBJ2-1	-	-	13	TRBV12-5	CASGFIPNNEQFF	TGTGCTAGTGGTTTCATCCCTAACAATGAGCAGTTCTTC
TRBJ2-7	TRBD1	few	16	TRBV6-6	CASSYSGGLNSYEQYF	TGTGCCAGCAGTTACTCAGGGGGCTTGAACTCCTACGAGCAGTACTTC
TRBJ2-1	TRBD2	-	18	TRBV12-3/TRBV12-4	CASRPPRTSAGTVYEQFF	TGTGCCAGCCGACCACCCCGGACTTCAGCGGGAACGGTTTATGAGCAGTTCTTC
TRBJ2-6	-	-	15	TRBV19	CASSQGDSGANVLTF	TGTGCCAGTAGCCAAGGCGACTCTGGGGCCAACGTCCTGACTTTC
TRBJ2-7	-	few	14	TRBV10-2	CASSEDSSGYEQYF	TGCGCCAGCAGTGAGGATAGTAGCGGCTACGAGCAGTACTTC
TRBJ2-1	TRBD1	many	13	TRBV15	CATSSKQGKEQFF	TGTGCCACCAGCAGCAAACAGGGGAAGGAGCAGTTCTTC
TRBJ2-5	-	few	13	TRBV12-3/TRBV12-4	CASRGLRGETQYF	TGTGCCAGCAGAGGGCTCAGGGGAGAGACCCAGTACTTC
TRBJ2-1	TRBD2	many	14	TRBV20-1	CSASSGEDYNEQFF	TGCAGTGCTTCTAGCGGGGAGGATTACAATGAGCAGTTCTTC
TRBJ1-1	-	-	15	TRBV12-3/TRBV12-4	CASSLSIRVNTEAFF	TGTGCCAGCAGTCTCTCAATTCGGGTGAACACTGAAGCTTTCTTT
TRBJ1-1	-	few	15	TRBV6-5	CASSYKGGMSTEAFF	TGTGCCAGCAGTTACAAGGGCGGGATGAGCACTGAAGCTTTCTTT
TRBJ1-5	TRBD1	many	14	TRBV20-1	CSARGTGPEGAQHF	TGCAGTGCTAGAGGGACAGGGCCTGAAGGGGCCCAGCATTTT
TRBJ1-2	-	few	16	TRBV4-1	CASSPSPLGTNYGYTF	TGCGCCAGCAGCCCGTCGCCCCTGGGAACCAACTATGGCTACACCTTC
TRBJ2-3	-	many	16	TRBV28	CASSFWSGGGTDTQYF	TGTGCCAGCAGTTTTTGGAGCGGAGGGGGGACAGATACGCAGTATTTT
TRBJ1-1	TRBD1	few	13	TRBV29-1	CSVEGTGKTEAFF	TGCAGCGTTGAAGGGACAGGGAAGACTGAAGCTTTCTTT
TRBJ2-7	TRBD2	many	16	TRBV28	CASSVREGHLGDEQYF	TGTGCCAGCTCGGTGAGGGAGGGCCACCTGGGAGACGAGCAGTACTTC
TRBJ1-1	-	many	14	TRBV28	CASSSHQKNTEAFF	TGTGCCAGCAGTTCCCACCAAAAGAACACTGAAGCTTTCTTT
TRBJ2-5	-	many	16	TRBV24-1	CATSDMAGSLQETQYF	TGTGCCACCAGTGATATGGCGGGCAGCCTCCAAGAGACCCAGTACTTC
TRBJ1-1	-	-	17	TRBV28	CASSRSARDGRNTEAFF	TGTGCCAGCAGTCGGTCAGCAAGGGACGGTCGGAACACTGAAGCTTTCTTT
TRBJ2-1	-	-	13	TRBV19	CASRDRDKNEQFF	TGTGCCAGTAGAGACCGGGACAAGAATGAGCAGTTCTTC
TRBJ1-2	TRBD1	-	14	TRBV12-3/TRBV12-4	CASSDSYRGYGYTF	TGTGCCAGCAGTGACAGTTACAGGGGATATGGCTACACCTTC
TRBJ2-7	TRBD2	few	14	TRBV29-1	CSVELAGTAYEQYF	TGCAGCGTTGAGCTAGCGGGGACCGCCTACGAGCAGTACTTC
TRBJ1-5	TRBD1	many	14	TRBV28	CASSLQGDDQPQHF	TGTGCCAGCAGTTTACAGGGGGACGATCAGCCCCAGCATTTT
TRBJ2-1	-	-	13	TRBV9	CASSVGANNEQFF	TGTGCCAGCAGCGTAGGTGCGAATAATGAGCAGTTCTTC
TRBJ2-1	-	-	12	TRBV3-1	CASSQNVYEQFF	TGTGCCAGCAGCCAAAACGTCTATGAGCAGTTCTTC
TRBJ2-7	TRBD2	-	15	TRBV9	CASSVEGLAMDEQYF	TGTGCCAGCAGCGTAGAAGGACTAGCCATGGACGAGCAGTACTTC
TRBJ1-2	TRBD1	few	13	TRBV19	CASSLRQGRGYTF	TGTGCCAGTAGCCTCAGACAGGGACGGGGCTACACCTTC